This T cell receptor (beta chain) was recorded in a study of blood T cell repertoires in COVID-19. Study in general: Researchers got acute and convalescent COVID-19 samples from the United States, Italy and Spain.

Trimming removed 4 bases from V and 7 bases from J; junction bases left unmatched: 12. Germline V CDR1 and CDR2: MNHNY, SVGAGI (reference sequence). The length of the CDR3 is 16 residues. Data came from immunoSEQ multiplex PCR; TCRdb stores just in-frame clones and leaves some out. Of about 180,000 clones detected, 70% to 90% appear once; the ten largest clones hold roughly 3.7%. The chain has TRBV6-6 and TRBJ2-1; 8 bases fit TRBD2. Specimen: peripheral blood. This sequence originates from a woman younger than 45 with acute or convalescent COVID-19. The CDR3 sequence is CASSWTGTSGRNEQFF. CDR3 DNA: TGTGCCAGCAGTTGGACCGGGACTAGTGGGCGGAATGAGCAGTTCTTC.